The present TCR beta chain was sequenced within a study of CD8+ T cells in alopecia areata (dated by TCRdb to 2017 to 2018). About the study as a whole: Treated patients were enrolled in an open-label pilot trial of oral tofacitinib at 5 to 10 mg twice daily for moderate-to-severe alopecia areata. In both human patients and the C3H/HeJ mouse model, the study applied high-throughput TCRbeta sequencing to look at T cell clonal expansion in alopecia areata. Clonality in the scalp was compared among normal scalp (n=4), patchy alopecia areata scalp (n=8), and alopecia totalis/universalis scalp (n=8). Patients received tofacitinib for 6 to 18 months and were then followed off drug for 6 months to check for delayed response and recurrence. immunoSEQ multiplex PCR using 35 Vbeta forward primers and 13 Jbeta reverse primers was used to amplify TCRbeta CDR3 regions. RNA came from the PAXgene miRNA kit for fixed scalp, the miRNeasy kit for PBMCs, and the RNeasy kit for mouse skin. Biopsies were taken from tofacitinib-treated patients at baseline and again at 4 and 24 weeks into treatment, and several of those patients also had a later scalp biopsy. In humans, TCRbeta sequencing was performed on scalp tissue and on sorted CD4+ and CD8+ peripheral blood T cells from healthy controls and from patients with patchy or totalis/universalis alopecia areata. The investigation overall reported the following: Higher clonality and more expanded CD8+ clones were observed in lesional scalp than in normal scalp, particularly in alopecia totalis/universalis, a finding suggestive of antigenic drive. Shared TCR sequences between patients were less evident than in mice, which may be partly attributable to HLA diversity in the patient population. Unlike mouse skin, which is dominated by gammadelta T cells, normal human skin has resident alphabeta T cells that are also sequenced, and this complicates analysis of the scalp TCR repertoire.

The time point label for this specimen denotes: baseline before oral tofacitinib. Peripheral blood and lesional scalp punch biopsies were obtained from patients with alopecia areata. After PBMCs were isolated by density centrifugation and stained for CD3, CD4 and CD8, a FACSAria was used to sort CD4+ and CD8+ T cells. Libraries were prepared through the immunoSEQ multiplex PCR assay. RNA was extracted from all samples and reverse transcribed into cDNA, which served as template for TCR sequencing. SuperScript III was used for first-strand cDNA synthesis, primed with a 2:1 mix of oligo-dT and random hexamers. A synthetic immune receptor repertoire was used to gauge amplification bias, and whatever bias remained was removed computationally. As for the authors' bioinformatics: Raw reads were preprocessed to remove errors, and CDR3 was defined by IMGT conventions from the conserved cysteine to phenylalanine. Clonality was calculated as 1 minus Shannon entropy normalized by log2 of the number of productive unique TCRs. CD4 or CD8 identity of scalp clones was inferred by cross-referencing scalp TCRbeta sequences with sorted blood CD4 and CD8 repertoires. In its TCRdb copy, this immuneACCESS table keeps in-frame sequences only and misses some clones. Where compared with another copy, unresolved V genes explain less than half of these, and the others have no known cause. Clonal size and the V and J genes are those of that table, whereas D and trimming came from the DNA. For this sample there are about 190,000 clones; around 50% appear just once. The ten largest clones take up roughly 15% of the sample.

The germline V gene (reference sequence) specifies LNHNV as CDR1 and YYDKDF as CDR2. Measured from the cysteine to the phenylalanine, the CDR3 is 13 residues long. Left in the record is the CDR3 DNA by itself, 39 bases read in frame from the first base. The junction shows trimming of 1 base on V and 0 bases on J, plus 4 bases between the germline ends. Of note for this clone: Its antigen has not been determined. No much larger clone exists at a distance of one base, and base qualities are not known. This same CDR3 is encoded by further DNA sequences in the sample.

The receptor chain draws on TRBV15 and TRBJ2-7; a confident D gene designation cannot be given. The material was CD4+ T cells sorted from blood, obtained at week 0. This clonotype was obtained from a human donor with alopecia areata. The CDR3 region has the sequence CATSRVDSYEQYF. The DNA sequence is given as TGTGCCACCAGCAGAGTGGACTCCTACGAGCAGTACTTC.